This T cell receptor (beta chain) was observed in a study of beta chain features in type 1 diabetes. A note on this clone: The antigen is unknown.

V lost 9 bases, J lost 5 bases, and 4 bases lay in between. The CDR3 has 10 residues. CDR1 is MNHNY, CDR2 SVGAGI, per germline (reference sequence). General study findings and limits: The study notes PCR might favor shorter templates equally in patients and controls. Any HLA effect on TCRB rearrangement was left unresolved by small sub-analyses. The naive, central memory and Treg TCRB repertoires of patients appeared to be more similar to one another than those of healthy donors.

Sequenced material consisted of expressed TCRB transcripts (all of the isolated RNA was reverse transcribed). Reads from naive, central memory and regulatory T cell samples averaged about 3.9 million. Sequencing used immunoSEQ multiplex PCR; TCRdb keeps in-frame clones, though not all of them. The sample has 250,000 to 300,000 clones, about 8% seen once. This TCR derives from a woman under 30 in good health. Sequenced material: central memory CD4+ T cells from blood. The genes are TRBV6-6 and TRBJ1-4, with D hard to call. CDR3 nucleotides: TGTGCCAGTGCCAATGAAAAACTGTTTTTT. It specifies CASANEKLFF.